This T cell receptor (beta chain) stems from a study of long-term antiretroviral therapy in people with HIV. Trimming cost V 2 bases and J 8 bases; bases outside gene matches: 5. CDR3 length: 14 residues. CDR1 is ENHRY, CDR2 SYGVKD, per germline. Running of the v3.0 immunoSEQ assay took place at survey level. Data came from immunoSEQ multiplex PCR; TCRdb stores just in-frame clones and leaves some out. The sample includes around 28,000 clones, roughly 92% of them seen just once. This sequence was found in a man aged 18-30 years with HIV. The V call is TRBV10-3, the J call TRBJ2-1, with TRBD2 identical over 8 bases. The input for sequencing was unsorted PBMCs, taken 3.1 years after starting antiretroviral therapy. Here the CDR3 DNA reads TGTGCCATCAGTGAGGAGCGGGAGAGGGATGAGCAGTTCTTC. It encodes CAISEERERDEQFF.